Below, 18 T cell receptor beta chains from the same sample are listed, as sequenced in a study of PD-1 blockade in classical Hodgkin lymphoma (dated by TCRdb to about 2020). Receptors were amplified or captured by the immunoSEQ multiplex PCR assay. The immuneACCESS repertoire file appears here via TCRdb, limited to in-frame rearrangements. These files lack a portion of the clones; in checked studies, under half of the deficit traces to unresolved V genes, and the cause of the others is not known. A total of about 36,000 clones appear in this sample, 60% to 80% of them only once. The ten largest clones take up approximately 14% of the sample. The intended sense of this specimen's time point label: cycle 2 day 1 (C2D1) of nivolumab. Relapse after autologous stem cell transplantation had occurred in all trial patients, and cohorts A, B and C were distinguished by prior brentuximab vedotin exposure.

Sequencing used peripheral blood mononuclear cells (PBMCs), obtained before the second cycle of nivolumab. The origin of the receptors is a human donor with classical Hodgkin lymphoma.

The V call is TRBV7-2, the J call TRBJ1-2, with D uncertain. Germline CDR1 and CDR2: SGHTA and FQGNSA. The CDR3 extends over 18 amino acids. Trimming shortened V by 5 bases and J by 2 bases, and 24 bases separated the two germline ends. The CDR3 spells CASSKIWEQAVLNYGYTF. The CDR3 DNA reads as TGTGCCAGCAGCAAAATCTGGGAGCAGGCTGTTCTGAACTATGGCTACACCTTC.

The chain carries TRBV4-2 and TRBJ2-1, with TRBD2 as a possible D gene (5 bases). Trimming pared 0 bases from V and 0 bases from J, leaving 9 bases between. Germline CDR1 and CDR2: LGHNA and YNFKEQ. The CDR3 has 16 residues. CDR3 residues: CASSQDRRNSYNEQFF. The CDR3 DNA follows: TGTGCCAGCAGCCAAGACAGGAGGAACTCCTACAATGAGCAGTTCTTC.

This clone was found once. This rearrangement joins TRBV9 to TRBJ2-1; 7 bases are a match to TRBD2. Germline V gene sequence: CDR1 SGDLS, CDR2 YYNGEE. The CDR3 sequence is 16 residues long. Trimming at V came to 0 bases and at J to 10 bases, leaving 13 bases not matched to a gene. CDR3 in DNA: TGTGCCAGCAGCGTAGCTACAGCGTGGGCGGGAGAGGAGCAGTTCTTC. Translated, it gives CASSVATAWAGEEQFF.

This clone is a singleton in its sample. The rearrangement joins TRBV5-6 to TRBJ2-1, with no clear D. The CDR3 spans 14 residues. CDR1 SGHDT and CDR2 YYEEEE come from the germline V gene. V gave up 4 bases and J gave up 4 bases, with 12 bases separating them. The CDR3 DNA follows: TGTGCCAGCAGCCCCGGACCGGCATACAATGAGCAGTTCTTC. Residues: CASSPGPAYNEQFF.

This chain links TRBV7-2 with TRBJ2-7, with TRBD2 matching over 10 bases. After removal of 5 bases from V and 6 bases from J, the junction contained 4 bases not matched to a gene. CDR1 is SGHTA, CDR2 FQGNSA, per germline. The CDR3 contains 13 residues. CDR3 nucleotides: TGTGCCAGCAGCGTTAGCGGGGGGTTCGAGCAGTACTTC. Encoded protein: CASSVSGGFEQYF.

The chain is built from TRBV7-2 and TRBJ2-7; TRBD2 might be the D (5 bases). Germline CDR1 is SGHTA and CDR2 is FQGNSA. V lost 5 bases, J lost 5 bases, and 28 bases lay in between. This CDR3 spans 18 amino acids. The CDR3 bases are TGTGCCAGCAGCCCCCGGCTACCGGCCTATCGAGGGCTAAACGAGCAGTACTTC. As protein: CASSPRLPAYRGLNEQYF.

V is TRBV2 and J is TRBJ1-4; D not resolved. The CDR3 runs 11 residues. Trimming took 5 bases from V and 6 from J, leaving 4 bases between them. The V gene's germline CDR1 is SNHLY and CDR2 FYNNEI. CDR3 amino acids: CASSPDEKLFF. CDR3 DNA sequence: TGTGCCAGCAGTCCGGATGAAAAACTGTTTTTT.

This clone was seen a handful of times. J is TRBJ1-1 and V is TRBV27; D unresolved. Germline-derived CDR1 and CDR2 are MNHEY and SMNVEV (reference sequence). The V and J ends lost 6 bases and 6 bases respectively, with 17 bases between them. This CDR3 is built from 14 residues. CDR3 DNA: TGTGCCAGCAGGAAACATTTTTCACTCGCTGAAGCTTTCTTT. It encodes CASRKHFSLAEAFF.

On this clone: The sample carries other DNA sequences with the same CDR3. The chain recombines TRBV18 with TRBJ1-1, with 8 bases fitting TRBD1. Germline V gene lookup returns CDR1 KGHSH and CDR2 LQKENI. CDR3 length: 14 residues. Losses at the gene ends were 3 bases for V and 0 bases for J; bases not matched to a gene: 0. As DNA, the CDR3 is TGTGCCAGCTCACCGGACAGGGTGAACACTGAAGCTTTCTTT. It specifies CASSPDRVNTEAFF. Combining the CDR3 with reference TRBV18 and TRBJ1-1 gives the whole variable domain NAGVMQNPRHLVRRRGQEARLRCSPMKGHSHVYWYRQLPEEGLKFMVYLQKENIIDESGMPKERFSAEFPKEGPSILRIQQVVRGDSAAYFCASSPDRVNTEAFFGQGTRLTVV.

V gene TRBV18 combines with J gene TRBJ1-3, with a tentative D call TRBD1 (6 bases). Trimming stripped 4 bases from V and 2 bases from J, with 12 bases between. In germline, CDR1 is KGHSH, CDR2 LQKENI. CDR3 length equals 15 residues. CDR3 DNA: TGTGCCAGCTCACGGTCAGGGGTTGCTGGAAACACCATATATTTT. As protein: CASSRSGVAGNTIYF.

The chain uses TRBV18 and TRBJ2-1; perhaps TRBD1 as D (6 bases). CDR1 and CDR2 (germline): KGHSH, LQKENI. CDR3 length equals 14 residues. V was clipped by 3 bases and J by 7 bases, with 13 bases between them. DNA for the CDR3: TGTGCCAGCTCACCCGAGACAGGACCAAATGAGCAGTTCTTC. Its translation: CASSPETGPNEQFF. Full variable domain (missing parts from reference TRBV18 and TRBJ2-1): NAGVMQNPRHLVRRRGQEARLRCSPMKGHSHVYWYRQLPEEGLKFMVYLQKENIIDESGMPKERFSAEFPKEGPSILRIQQVVRGDSAAYFCASSPETGPNEQFFGPGTRLTVL.

This clone has more than one count but fewer than ten. This rearrangement joins TRBV7-8 to TRBJ2-1; TRBD2 agrees at 8 bases. This CDR3 contains 16 residues. V shed 0 bases and J 3 bases; nucleotides not matched to a gene: 4. From germline, CDR1 is SGHVS and CDR2 FQNEAQ. This CDR3 is CASSLATGGNYNEQFF. CDR3 in DNA: TGTGCCAGCAGCTTAGCGACGGGAGGGAACTACAATGAGCAGTTCTTC.

This chain joins TRBV27 and TRBJ2-2; the D is unclear. Per germline, CDR1 MNHEY and CDR2 SMNVEV (reference sequence). CDR3 size: 11 residues. V gave up 4 bases and J gave up 9 bases, with 6 bases separating them. The CDR3 spells CASSSRRELFF. As DNA, the CDR3 is TGTGCCAGCAGTTCCCGCAGGGAGCTGTTTTTT.

The chain employs TRBV28 and TRBJ1-2, with D possibly being TRBD1 (5 bases). CDR1 and CDR2 from the germline V gene are MDHEN and SYDVKM. Trimming removed 5 bases at V and 9 bases at J, with 16 bases between. This CDR3 has 13 residues. CDR3 nucleotide sequence: TGTGCCAGCAGTACCGCGGGGGGACCAAGCTACACCTTC. Its protein product is CASSTAGGPSYTF.

This sequence joins TRBV7-9 and TRBJ2-4; D uncertain. Trimming removed 5 bases from V and 9 bases from J, with 8 bases in between. The CDR3 is 11 amino acids. From germline, CDR1 is SEHNR and CDR2 FQNEAQ (reference sequence). Here the CDR3 reads CASSPQSIQYF. DNA of the CDR3: TGTGCCAGCAGCCCTCAGAGCATTCAGTACTTC.

This rearrangement joins TRBV6-5 to TRBJ1-3; D is unclear. Germline V gene sequence: CDR1 MNHEY, CDR2 SVGAGI. Trimming removed 0 bases from V and 4 bases from J, with 7 bases in between. The CDR3 totals 14 residues. The CDR3, as DNA: TGTGCCAGCAGTTACTCGAGTCAGGGAAACACCATATATTTT. Residues: CASSYSSQGNTIYF.

The chain employs TRBV5-1 and TRBJ2-5; possibly TRBD2 for D (5 bases). Germline-derived CDR1 and CDR2 are SGHRS and YFSETQ. This CDR3 spans 15 amino acids. V was shortened by 0 bases and J by 5 bases, with 14 bases between the two germline ends. The CDR3 sequence is CASSLAGIIRETQYF. The CDR3 DNA reads TGCGCCAGCAGCTTGGCGGGAATAATCCGGGAGACCCAGTACTTC.

V usage is TRBV5-4 and J usage is TRBJ2-5; no clear D gene. The CDR3 extends over 14 amino acids. The V and J ends lost 2 bases and 3 bases respectively, with 11 bases between them. Germline V gives CDR1 SGHNT, CDR2 YYREEE (reference sequence). The CDR3 DNA follows: TGTGCCAGCAGCTTCTCACCTAATGAAGAGACCCAGTACTTC. Translating gives CASSFSPNEETQYF.